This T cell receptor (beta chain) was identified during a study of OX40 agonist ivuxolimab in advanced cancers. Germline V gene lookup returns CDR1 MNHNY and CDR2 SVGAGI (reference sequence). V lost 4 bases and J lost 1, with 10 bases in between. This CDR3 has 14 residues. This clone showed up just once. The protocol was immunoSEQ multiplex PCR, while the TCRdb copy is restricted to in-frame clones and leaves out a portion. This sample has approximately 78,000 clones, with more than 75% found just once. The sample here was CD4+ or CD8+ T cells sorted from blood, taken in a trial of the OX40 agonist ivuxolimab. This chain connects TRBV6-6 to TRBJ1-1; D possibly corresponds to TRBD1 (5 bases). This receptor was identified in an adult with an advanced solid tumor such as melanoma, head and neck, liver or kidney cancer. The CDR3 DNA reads TGTGCCAGCAGTTCCCGGGACGGGAACACTGAAGCTTTCTTT. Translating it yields CASSSRDGNTEAFF.